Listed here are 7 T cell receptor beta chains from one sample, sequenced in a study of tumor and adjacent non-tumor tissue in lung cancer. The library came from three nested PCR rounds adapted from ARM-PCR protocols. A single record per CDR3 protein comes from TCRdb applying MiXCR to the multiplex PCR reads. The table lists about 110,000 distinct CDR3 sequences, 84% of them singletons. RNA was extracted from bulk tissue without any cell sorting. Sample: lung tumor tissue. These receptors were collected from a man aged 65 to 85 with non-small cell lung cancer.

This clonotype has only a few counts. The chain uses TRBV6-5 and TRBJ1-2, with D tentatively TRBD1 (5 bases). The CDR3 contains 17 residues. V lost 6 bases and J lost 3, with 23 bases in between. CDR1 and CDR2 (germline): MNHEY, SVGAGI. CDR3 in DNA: TGTGCCAGCAGACCTCCGATCGGGGGACGAGGTTACTATGGCTACACCTTC. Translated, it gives CASRPPIGGRGYYGYTF.

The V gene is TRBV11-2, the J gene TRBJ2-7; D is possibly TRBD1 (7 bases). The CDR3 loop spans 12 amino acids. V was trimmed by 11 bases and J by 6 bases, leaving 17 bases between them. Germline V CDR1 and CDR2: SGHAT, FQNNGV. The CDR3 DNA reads TGTGCCGGCGGCAACCAGGGGGGCGAGCAGTACTTC. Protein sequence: CAGGNQGGEQYF.

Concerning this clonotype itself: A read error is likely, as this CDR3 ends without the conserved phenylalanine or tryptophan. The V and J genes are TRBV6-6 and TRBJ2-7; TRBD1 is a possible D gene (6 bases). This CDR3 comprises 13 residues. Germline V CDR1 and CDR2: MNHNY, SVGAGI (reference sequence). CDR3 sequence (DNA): TGTGCTAGCAGTTACGCCAGGGGTGGCGAGCAGTACCTC. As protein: CASSYARGGEQYL.

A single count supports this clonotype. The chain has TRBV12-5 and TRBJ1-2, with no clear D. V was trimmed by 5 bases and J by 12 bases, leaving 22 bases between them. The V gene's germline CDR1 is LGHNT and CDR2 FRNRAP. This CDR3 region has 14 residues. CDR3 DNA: TGTGCTAGTGGTCTGTCGACGTTGACATGGTGGGACACCTTC. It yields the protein CASGLSTLTWWDTF.

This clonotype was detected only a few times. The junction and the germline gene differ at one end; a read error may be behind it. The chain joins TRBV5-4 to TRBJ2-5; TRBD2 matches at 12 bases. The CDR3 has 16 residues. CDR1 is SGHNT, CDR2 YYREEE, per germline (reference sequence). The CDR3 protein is CASSNGLAGSGEIQYF. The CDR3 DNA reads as TGTGCCAGCAGTAACGGACTAGCGGGAAGCGGGGAGATCCAGTACTTC. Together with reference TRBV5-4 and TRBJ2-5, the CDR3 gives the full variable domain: ETGVTQSPTHLIKTRGQQVTLRCSSQSGHNTVSWYQQALGQGPQFIFQYYREEENGRGNFPPRFSGLQFPNYSSELNVNALELDDSALYLCASSNGLAGSGEIQYFGPGTRLLVL.

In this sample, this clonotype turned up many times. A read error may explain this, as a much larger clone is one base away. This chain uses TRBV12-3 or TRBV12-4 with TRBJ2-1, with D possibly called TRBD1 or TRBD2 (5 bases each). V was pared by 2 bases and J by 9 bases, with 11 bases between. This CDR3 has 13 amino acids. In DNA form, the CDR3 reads TGTGCCAGCAGTTTAAGTCCTGGGACTGAGCAGTTCTTC. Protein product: CASSLSPGTEQFF.

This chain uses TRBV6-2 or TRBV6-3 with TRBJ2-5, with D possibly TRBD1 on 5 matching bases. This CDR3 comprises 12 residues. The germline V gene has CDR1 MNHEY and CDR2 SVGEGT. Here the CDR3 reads CVSSSGWETQYF. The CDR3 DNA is TGTGTCAGTAGCTCAGGGTGGGAGACCCAGTACTTC.